The clone carrying this T cell receptor beta chain was recorded once. The data are from a study of OX40 agonist ivuxolimab in advanced cancers. Sequenced by immunoSEQ multiplex PCR; TCRdb stores in-frame clones only, minus some. The table lists about 39,000 clones, 81% of them singletons. The CDR3 is made up of 19 amino acids. The trim removed 2 bases at V and 3 bases at J, leaving 18 bases unmatched. Germline CDR1 is SGHRS and CDR2 is YFSETQ. The TCR sequence derives from an adult with an advanced solid tumor such as melanoma, head and neck, liver or kidney cancer. The sequences come from CD4+ or CD8+ T cells sorted from blood, collected in a trial of the OX40 agonist ivuxolimab. This rearrangement joins TRBV5-1 to TRBJ1-1; 8 bases align to TRBD1. The CDR3 DNA is TGCGCCAGCAGCTTCCGCCCGTTCCCCTTAACAGGGGGGGACACTGAAGCTTTCTTT. This codes for CASSFRPFPLTGGDTEAFF. Complete variable domain (other parts from reference TRBV5-1 and TRBJ1-1): KAGVTQTPRYLIKTRGQQVTLSCSPISGHRSVSWYQQTPGQGLQFLFEYFSETQRNKGNFPGRFSGRQFSNSRSEMNVSTLELGDSALYLCASSFRPFPLTGGDTEAFFGQGTRLTVV.